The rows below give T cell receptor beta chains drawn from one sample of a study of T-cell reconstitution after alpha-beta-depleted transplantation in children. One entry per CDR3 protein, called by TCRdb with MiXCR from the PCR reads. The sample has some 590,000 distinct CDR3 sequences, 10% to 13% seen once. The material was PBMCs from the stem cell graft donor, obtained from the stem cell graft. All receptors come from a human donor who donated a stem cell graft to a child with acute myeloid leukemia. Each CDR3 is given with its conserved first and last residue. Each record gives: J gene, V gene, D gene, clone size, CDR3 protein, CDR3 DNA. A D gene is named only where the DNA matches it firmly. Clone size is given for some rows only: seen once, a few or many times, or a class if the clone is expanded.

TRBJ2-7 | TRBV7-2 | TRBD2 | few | CASSLALLAGVSYEQYF | TGTGCCAGCAGCTTAGCCCTACTAGCGGGAGTTTCCTACGAGCAGTACTTC
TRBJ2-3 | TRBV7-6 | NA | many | CASSRSGPTDTQYF | TGTGCCAGCAGCCGTAGCGGCCCCACAGATACGCAGTATTTT
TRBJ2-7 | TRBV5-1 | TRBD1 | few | CASSGRDSFSYEQYF | TGCGCCAGCAGCGGTCGGGACAGCTTCTCCTACGAGCAGTACTTC
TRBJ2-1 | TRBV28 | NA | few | CASSPGTTNNEQFF | TGTGCCAGCAGCCCCGGGACCACAAACAATGAGCAGTTCTTC
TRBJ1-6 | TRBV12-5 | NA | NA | CASAPGTENSPLHF | TGTGCTAGTGCCCCCGGGACGGAAAATTCACCCCTCCACTTT
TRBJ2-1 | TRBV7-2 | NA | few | CASSLARGTTSYNEQFF | TGTGCCAGCAGCTTAGCGCGAGGGACAACCTCCTACAATGAGCAGTTCTTC
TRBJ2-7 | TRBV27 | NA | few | CASSLSAGENYEQYF | TGTGCCAGCAGTCTCTCGGCTGGGGAGAACTACGAGCAGTACTTC
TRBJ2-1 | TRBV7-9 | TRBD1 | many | CASSSPGQGMIF | TGTGCCAGCAGCTCCCCGGGACAGGGCATGATCTTC
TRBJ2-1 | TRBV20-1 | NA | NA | CSAADRVSYNEQFF | TGCAGTGCAGCTGACAGAGTCTCCTACAATGAGCAGTTCTTC
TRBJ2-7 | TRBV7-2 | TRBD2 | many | CASSLWASGVSYEQYF | TGTGCCAGCAGCTTATGGGCTAGCGGGGTTTCCTACGAGCAGTACTTC
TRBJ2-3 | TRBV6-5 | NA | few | CASSFQGTQYF | TGTGCCAGCAGTTTCCAGGGTACGCAGTATTTT
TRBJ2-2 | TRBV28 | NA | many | CATPDPNTGELFF | TGTGCCACCCCGGATCCGAACACCGGGGAGCTGTTTTTT
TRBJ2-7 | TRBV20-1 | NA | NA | CSASGSPLGQYF | TGCAGTGCTAGCGGGAGTCCCCTTGGGCAGTACTTC
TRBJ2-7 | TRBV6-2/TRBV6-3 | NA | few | CASSYSGVLLYEQYF | TGTGCCAGCAGTTACTCGGGAGTCCTCCTTTACGAGCAGTACTTC
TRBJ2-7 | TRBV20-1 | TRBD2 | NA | CSASTGGPREQYF | TGCAGTGCTAGTACGGGAGGGCCCCGCGAGCAGTACTTC
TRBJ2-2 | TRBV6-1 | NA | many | CASSEQGRNTGELFF | TGTGCCAGCTCAGAGCAGGGGAGGAACACCGGGGAGCTGTTTTTT
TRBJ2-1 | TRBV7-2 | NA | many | CASSTERFSSYNEQFF | TGTGCCAGCAGCACAGAAAGGTTCAGCTCCTACAATGAGCAGTTCTTC
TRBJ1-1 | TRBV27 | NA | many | CASSLSGFDQGPEAFF | TGTGCCAGCAGTTTATCGGGATTTGATCAGGGCCCTGAAGCTTTCTTT
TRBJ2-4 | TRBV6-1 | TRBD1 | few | CASSPQGAADIQYF | TGTGCCAGCAGTCCACAGGGGGCCGCGGACATTCAGTACTTC
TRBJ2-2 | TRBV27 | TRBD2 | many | CASSLTGLAGVGTGELFF | TGTGCCAGCAGTTTAACGGGACTAGCGGGAGTGGGGACCGGGGAGCTGTTTTTT
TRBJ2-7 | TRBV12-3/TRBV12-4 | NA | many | CASSYPPDTYEQYF | TGTGCCAGCAGTTACCCCCCGGACACCTACGAGCAGTACTTC
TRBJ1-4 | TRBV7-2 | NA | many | CASSLVREKLFF | TGTGCCAGCAGCTTAGTAAGAGAAAAACTGTTTTTT
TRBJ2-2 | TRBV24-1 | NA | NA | CATSGGRRRTGELFF | TGTGCCACCAGTGGCGGAAGGCGCCGGACCGGGGAGCTGTTTTTT
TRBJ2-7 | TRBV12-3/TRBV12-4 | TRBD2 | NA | CASSFSGRSPYEQYF | TGTGCCAGCAGCTTTAGCGGGAGGAGTCCGTACGAGCAGTACTTC
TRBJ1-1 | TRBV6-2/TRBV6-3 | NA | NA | CASEKRANTEAFF | TGTGCCAGCGAAAAGAGGGCGAACACTGAAGCTTTCTTT
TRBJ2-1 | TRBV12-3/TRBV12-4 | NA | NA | CASSLLYLGAEQFF | TGTGCCAGCAGTTTACTCTACCTAGGGGCTGAGCAGTTCTTC
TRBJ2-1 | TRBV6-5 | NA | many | CASSNPRDWWGGEQFF | TGTGCCAGCAGTAACCCCCGGGACTGGTGGGGTGGTGAGCAGTTCTTC
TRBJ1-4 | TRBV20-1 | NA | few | CSARGSAVEKLFF | TGCAGTGCTAGAGGAAGTGCCGTTGAAAAACTGTTTTTT
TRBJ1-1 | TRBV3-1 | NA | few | CASTGAPNTEAFF | TGTGCCAGCACTGGGGCCCCGAACACTGAAGCTTTCTTT
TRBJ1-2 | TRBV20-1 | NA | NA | CSAPQSHYGYTF | TGCAGTGCCCCACAGAGCCACTATGGCTACACCTTC
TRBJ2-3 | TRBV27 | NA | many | CASSLLGRLVGAQYF | TGTGCCAGCAGTTTATTGGGGAGACTTGTGGGCGCGCAGTATTTT
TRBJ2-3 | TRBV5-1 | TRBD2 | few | CASSSLSGLAGGPGTDTQYF | TGCGCCAGCAGCTCATTATCGGGACTAGCGGGAGGGCCTGGCACAGATACGCAGTATTTT
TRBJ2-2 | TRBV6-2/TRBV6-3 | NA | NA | CASIEDSVGELFF | TGTGCCAGCATAGAGGATTCGGTCGGGGAGCTGTTTTTT
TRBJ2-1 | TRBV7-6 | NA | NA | CASSLAGVAGSYNEQFF | TGTGCCAGCAGCTTAGCAGGAGTGGCAGGCTCCTACAATGAGCAGTTCTTC
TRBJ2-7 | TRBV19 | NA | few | CASSTLDRSGYEQYF | TGTGCCAGTAGTACTCTAGACAGGTCCGGCTACGAGCAGTACTTC
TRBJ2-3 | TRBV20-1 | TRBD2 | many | CSASTSGVTDTQYF | TGCAGTGCTAGTACTAGCGGGGTCACAGATACGCAGTATTTT
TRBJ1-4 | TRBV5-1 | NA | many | CASSLQSTNEKLFF | TGCGCCAGCAGCTTGCAGTCAACTAATGAAAAACTGTTTTTT
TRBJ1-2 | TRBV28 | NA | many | CASSLQGSGYTF | TGTGCCAGCAGTTTACAGGGGTCTGGCTACACCTTC
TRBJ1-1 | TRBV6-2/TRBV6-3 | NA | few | CASSYGGPSRAFF | TGTGCCAGCAGTTACGGGGGACCTTCTAGAGCTTTCTTT
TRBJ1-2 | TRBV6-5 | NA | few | CASSYTAVGYGYTF | TGTGCCAGCAGTTATACGGCGGTTGGCTATGGCTACACCTTC
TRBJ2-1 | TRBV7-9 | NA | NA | CASIRDFNEQFF | TGTGCCAGCATCCGGGACTTCAATGAGCAGTTCTTC
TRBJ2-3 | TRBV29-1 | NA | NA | CSVEEVSDTQYF | TGCAGCGTTGAAGAGGTTTCAGATACGCAGTATTTT
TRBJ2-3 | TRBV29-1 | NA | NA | CSGTGAGDTQYF | TGCAGCGGGACGGGGGCTGGAGATACGCAGTATTTT
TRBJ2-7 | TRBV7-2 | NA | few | CASSFLARGYEQYF | TGTGCCAGCAGCTTTCTAGCTCGAGGGTACGAGCAGTACTTC
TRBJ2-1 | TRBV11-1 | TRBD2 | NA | CASSSPPGLAGLYNEQFF | TGTGCCAGCAGCTCCCCCCCCGGACTAGCGGGGCTCTACAATGAGCAGTTCTTC
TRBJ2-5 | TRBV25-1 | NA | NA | CASRRLGETQYF | TGTGCCAGCAGAAGGTTGGGAGAGACCCAGTACTTC
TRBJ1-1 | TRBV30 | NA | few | CAWSVPRQFEGTEAFF | TGTGCCTGGAGTGTACCGCGCCAGTTTGAGGGCACTGAAGCTTTCTTT
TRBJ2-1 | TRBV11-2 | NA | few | CASRHDSNEQFF | TGTGCCAGCAGGCACGACAGCAATGAGCAGTTCTTC
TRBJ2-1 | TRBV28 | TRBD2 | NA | CASRVAGGGGNEQFF | TGTGCCAGCAGGGTAGCGGGAGGGGGGGGTAATGAGCAGTTCTTC
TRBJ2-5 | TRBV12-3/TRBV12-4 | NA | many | CASSEQGYSIRETQYF | TGTGCCAGCAGTGAACAGGGTTACTCCATCCGGGAGACCCAGTACTTC
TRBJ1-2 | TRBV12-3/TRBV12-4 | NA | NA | CASTLGGTYGYTF | TGTGCCAGCACTCTAGGGGGTACCTATGGCTACACCTTC
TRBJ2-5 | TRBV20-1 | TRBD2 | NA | CSTIAGGSPETQYF | TGCAGTACAATAGCGGGAGGCTCGCCGGAGACCCAGTACTTC
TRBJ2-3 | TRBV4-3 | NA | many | CASSQDGGGTDTQYF | TGCGCCAGCAGCCAAGATGGAGGGGGCACAGATACGCAGTATTTT
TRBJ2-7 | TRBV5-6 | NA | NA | CASSLVLAMSEQYF | TGTGCCAGCAGCTTGGTCCTAGCGATGTCGGAGCAGTACTTC
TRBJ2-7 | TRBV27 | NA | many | CASSYRGYEQYF | TGTGCCAGCAGTTATAGAGGGTACGAGCAGTACTTC
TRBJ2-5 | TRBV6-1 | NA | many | CASSPNAGPQKETQYF | TGTGCCAGCAGTCCTAATGCAGGACCCCAGAAGGAGACCCAGTACTTC
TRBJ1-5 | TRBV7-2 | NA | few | CASSLAGGRSNQPQHF | TGTGCCAGCAGCTTAGCGGGGGGGCGTAGCAATCAGCCCCAGCATTTT
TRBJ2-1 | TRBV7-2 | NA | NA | CASSLLNSGSYNEQFF | TGTGCCAGCAGCTTACTGAATAGCGGCTCCTACAATGAGCAGTTCTTC
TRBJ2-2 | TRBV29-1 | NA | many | CSVTRANTGELFF | TGCAGCGTTACCCGTGCGAACACCGGGGAGCTGTTTTTT